This T cell receptor beta chain was captured in a study of a mutant IDH1 vaccine in newly diagnosed glioma. Study background: Eight vaccine doses were administered to patients at weeks 1, 3, 5, 7, 11, 15, 19 and 23. Patients previously underwent radiotherapy, temozolomide, or both, and most underwent both. Either 4-6 weeks after radiotherapy alone or alongside temozolomide, vaccination was begun.

Time point: week 11, during vaccination. Topical imiquimod was applied with each vaccine dose, which held 300 ug of mutant IDH1 20-mer peptide. The length of the CDR3 is 16 residues. Comment on this clone: Its antigen remains unidentified.

The table came from immunoSEQ multiplex PCR; TCRdb's copy has only in-frame clones and leaves some out. The sample contains over 55,000 clones, 89% of which appear only once. The chain employs TRBV21-1 and TRBJ2-7; the table assigns TRBD1, which was not confirmed against the DNA. TRBV21-1 has pseudogene status. Specimen: PBMCs, collected from a glioma patient whose treatment included an IDH1 peptide vaccine. This TCR derives from a man aged 35-49 years with glioma. CDR3 bases: TGTGCCAGCAGCAAAGGCCAGGGGGCTCCGAGCTACGGGCAGTACTTC. Translation gives CASSKGQGAPSYGQYF.